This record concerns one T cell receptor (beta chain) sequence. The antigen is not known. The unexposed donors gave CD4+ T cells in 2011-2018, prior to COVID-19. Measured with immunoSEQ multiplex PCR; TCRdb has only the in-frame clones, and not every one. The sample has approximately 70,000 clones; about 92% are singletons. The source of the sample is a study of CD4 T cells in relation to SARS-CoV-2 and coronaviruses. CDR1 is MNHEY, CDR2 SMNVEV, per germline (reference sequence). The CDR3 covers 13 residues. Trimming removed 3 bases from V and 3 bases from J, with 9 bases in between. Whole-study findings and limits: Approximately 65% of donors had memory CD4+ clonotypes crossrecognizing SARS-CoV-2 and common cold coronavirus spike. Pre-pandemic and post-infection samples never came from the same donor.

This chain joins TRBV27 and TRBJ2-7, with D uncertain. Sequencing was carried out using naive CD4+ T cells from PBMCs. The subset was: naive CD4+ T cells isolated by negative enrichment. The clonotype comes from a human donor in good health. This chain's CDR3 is CASSLGISYEQYF. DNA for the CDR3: TGTGCCAGCAGTTTGGGAATCAGCTACGAGCAGTACTTC.